The clone carrying this T cell receptor beta chain occurred many times. The record originates from a study of regulatory T cells in long-lasting Graves disease. The sample's time point: newly diagnosed GD, antithyroid drugs for less than 3 months. There was RNA extracted from PBMCs, and the TCR library was made from it. The V gene lost 6 bases and the J gene lost 3 bases, with 8 bases spanning the gap. CDR3 length: 13 residues. Sequencing libraries for TCR beta were prepared with iRepertoire HTBI primers and Arm-PCR of CDR3 regions. MiXCR, applied by TCRdb to the multiplex PCR reads, yields one record per CDR3 protein. There are 360,000 or so distinct CDR3 sequences in the sample; over 15% occur only once, and 30% lies in the top ten. The same data also went into a second study, on T cells in Graves' hyperthyroidism and ophthalmopathy.

The chain couples TRBV12-3 or TRBV12-4 to TRBJ1-4; D not resolved. This sequence was found in a man in his forties with Graves disease. The sample consisted of peripheral blood mononuclear cells (PBMCs), taken at new diagnosis, from a patient treated with antithyroid drugs. The CDR3 sequence is CASSLRANEKLFF. In DNA form, the CDR3 reads TGTGCCAGCAGCTTAAGAGCTAATGAAAAACTGTTTTTT.